The entry below gives a single T cell receptor beta chain sequence along with its context. This record belongs to a study of blood T cell repertoires in COVID-19. The CDR3 sequence is 16 residues long. Germline CDR1 reads MNHNY; CDR2 reads SVGAGI (reference sequence). The V end was cut by 0 bases, the J end by 0 bases, with 9 bases between. The method was immunoSEQ multiplex PCR; TCRdb's version includes in-frame clones alone and lacks a portion of them. The profile shows 150,000 to 200,000 clones, around nine tenths of them singletons. The genes are TRBV6-6 and TRBJ1-5; no clear D gene. Input material: peripheral blood. The TCR sequence derives from a man younger than 35 with active or convalescent COVID-19. CDR3 bases: TGTGCCAGCAGTTACTCGGTAGAGAATAGCAATCAGCCCCAGCATTTT. This gives the protein CASSYSVENSNQPQHF.